The 31 T cell receptor beta chains reported below all come from one sample, sequenced in a study of CXCR3-negative and CXCR3-positive naive CD8 T cells. Findings and caveats of the study: CXCR3-negative naive cells had less hydrophobic TRB CDR3s than did CXCR3-positive naive cells.

No cognate antigen is known for these TCRs. With UMI labels, 5' RACE was used to prepare the TRB cDNA libraries. After re-calling the 5' RACE reads, TCRdb lists one entry per CDR3 protein, DNA absent. This specimen shows roughly 110,000 distinct CDR3 sequences; the ten leading clones hold approximately 0.38%. Sequenced input: naive CXCR3+ CD8+ T cells from blood. Noted subset: CD45RO-CCR7+CD27+CD95- naive CD8+ T cells expressing CXCR3 (TNR3+). The receptors come from a human donor in good health. Some clones in this sample may be carry-over from other donors' samples.

The chain couples TRBV4-3 to TRBJ2-7; the TRBD1 assignment by TCRdb is unverifiable without DNA. Germline CDR1 and CDR2: LGHNA and YSLEER. CDR3 length equals 16 residues. CDR3 loop: CASSQDTQPPGYEQYF.

V is TRBV9 and J is TRBJ2-3; TCRdb's D call, TRBD2, is unchecked because there is no DNA. Germline V gives CDR1 SGDLS, CDR2 YYNGEE. This CDR3 region has 14 residues. CDR3 loop: CASSVELAGDTQYF.

J is TRBJ2-3 and V is TRBV5-1; TCRdb picks TRBD2, but there is no DNA to check that call. CDR1 SGHRS and CDR2 YFSETQ come from the germline V gene. The CDR3 is 15 amino acids. CDR3: CASSHGTSPTDTQYF.

The chain employs TRBV6-1 and TRBJ1-3. Looked up from germline, CDR1 is MNHNS and CDR2 is SASEGT. The CDR3 covers 14 residues. The CDR3: CASSDGGALDTIYF.

This chain uses TRBV4-3 with TRBJ2-7; TCRdb selects TRBD1, and the lack of DNA leaves this call unchecked. Per the germline V gene, CDR1 is LGHNA and CDR2 is YSLEER. The CDR3 has 14 residues. CDR3 in amino acids: CASSQRRGSYEQYF.

CDR3 residues: CASSWGLAYEQYF. This rearrangement joins TRBV6-5 to TRBJ2-7; the D call of TRBD2 rests on TCRdb alone, since no DNA is present to check it. The CDR3 is 13 amino acids. Looked up from germline, CDR1 is MNHEY and CDR2 is SVGAGI.

The chain carries TRBV30 and TRBJ1-1. Germline V gives CDR1 GTSNPN, CDR2 SVGIG (reference sequence). The CDR3 runs to 13 residues. CDR3 loop: CAWSVDLGAEAFF. The full variable domain, rest sourced from reference TRBV30 and TRBJ1-1, is SQTIHQWPATLVQPVGSPLSLECTVEGTSNPNLYWYRQAAGRGLQLLFYSVGIGQISSEVPQNLSASRPQDRQFILSSKKLLLSDSGFYLCAWSVDLGAEAFFGQGTRLTVV.

V usage is TRBV6-5 and J usage is TRBJ2-7; TCRdb gives TRBD1 as the D gene, but with no DNA this cannot be confirmed. Germline loops: CDR1 MNHEY, CDR2 SVGAGI. This CDR3 comprises 11 residues. CDR3: CASSSRDEQYF.

V and J are TRBV25-1 and TRBJ1-6. Germline V gives CDR1 MGHDK, CDR2 SYGVNS. The CDR3 is 13 residues long. The CDR3: CASSELVNSPLHF.

The chain combines TRBV11-3 with TRBJ2-6. Germline assignment: CDR1 SGHNT and CDR2 YENEEA. This CDR3 is 15 amino acids long. The CDR3 sequence: CASSLRDSGANVLTF.

The chain links TRBV19 to TRBJ1-5. The CDR3 is 13 residues long. Looked up from germline, CDR1 is LNHDA and CDR2 is SQIVND (reference sequence). This chain's CDR3 is CASSMVPDQPQHF.

The chain employs TRBV7-2 and TRBJ2-3; TCRdb reports TRBD2, a call that lacks DNA to check it against. The CDR3 has 16 residues. Germline-derived CDR1 and CDR2 are SGHTA and FQGNSA. Here the CDR3 reads CASSSVSGRAPDTQYF.

The V and J genes are TRBV3-1 and TRBJ2-7. The length of the CDR3 is 12 residues. Germline CDR1 LGHDT, CDR2 YNNKEL (reference sequence). Here the CDR3 reads CASSQALMEQYF.

The chain employs TRBV9 and TRBJ2-7. The CDR3 is 13 amino acids. The germline V gene has CDR1 SGDLS and CDR2 YYNGEE. Here the CDR3 reads CASSVDEPYEQYF.

The chain links TRBV29-1 to TRBJ2-1; without DNA, the TCRdb call of TRBD2 cannot be checked. There are 12 residues in the CDR3. Per germline, CDR1 SQVTM and CDR2 ANQGSEA. CDR3: CSGLAAPGEQFF.

The gene calls are TRBV7-2 and TRBJ2-5; TCRdb gives TRBD1 as the D gene, but with no DNA this cannot be confirmed. CDR3 length equals 13 residues. Germline V gene data show CDR1 as SGHTA and CDR2 as FQGNSA. CDR3 residues: CASSSDGGRTQYF.

The V and J genes are TRBV20-1 and TRBJ2-1; TCRdb's D call of TRBD2 is untestable without DNA. The CDR3 extends over 12 amino acids. The germline gives CDR1 DFQATT, CDR2 SNEGSKA (reference sequence). CDR3 sequence: CSATQRGNEQFF.

V gene TRBV7-6 combines with J gene TRBJ2-7. Germline CDR1 is SGHVS and CDR2 is FNYEAQ. The CDR3 length is 14 residues. CDR3 residues: CASSFKQGAHEQYF.

The chain uses TRBV27 and TRBJ2-3; checking the TCRdb D call of TRBD1 is not possible without DNA. The germline V gene has CDR1 MNHEY and CDR2 SMNVEV (reference sequence). CDR3 length equals 17 residues. The CDR3 sequence is CASSLGYRGIGTDTQYF.

CDR3: CASSLFVGGLSYNEQFF. This sequence joins TRBV7-3 and TRBJ2-1; TCRdb indicates TRBD1, and absent DNA this call remains unverified. CDR1 SGHTA and CDR2 FQGTGA come from the germline V gene. The CDR3 has 17 amino acids.

The chain couples TRBV29-1 to TRBJ1-1. This CDR3 is built from 12 residues. Germline V gene data show CDR1 as SQVTM and CDR2 as ANQGSEA. CDR3 sequence: CSVEGLAAEAFF. The full variable domain, completed using reference TRBV29-1 and TRBJ1-1, is SAVISQKPSRDICQRGTSLTIQCQVDSQVTMMFWYRQQPGQSLTLIATANQGSEATYESGFVIDKFPISRPNLTFSTLTVSNMSPEDSSIYLCSVEGLAAEAFFGQGTRLTVV.

The chain links TRBV29-1 to TRBJ2-5; TCRdb calls TRBD2, which cannot be checked without DNA. The CDR3 loop spans 14 amino acids. CDR1 and CDR2 (germline): SQVTM, ANQGSEA. The CDR3 loop reads CSVEEAGGSETQYF.

The gene calls are TRBV28 and TRBJ1-5. The germline V gene has CDR1 MDHEN and CDR2 SYDVKM. This CDR3 spans 13 amino acids. This CDR3 is CASSLDFGQPQHF.

The rearrangement links TRBV15 to TRBJ2-7. The CDR3 has 13 residues. In germline, CDR1 is LNHNV, CDR2 YYDKDF (reference sequence). CDR3 residues: CATSSELLYEQYF.

This chain connects TRBV29-1 to TRBJ2-7. Per the germline V gene, CDR1 is SQVTM and CDR2 is ANQGSEA. There are 11 residues in the CDR3. The CDR3 spells CSVEVDYEQYF.

The V gene is TRBV28, the J gene TRBJ2-2; TCRdb outputs TRBD2, but without DNA this stays unchecked. There are 19 residues in the CDR3. Germline V gene data show CDR1 as MDHEN and CDR2 as SYDVKM. CDR3 protein: CASSSTHPSSGSIPGELFF.

The chain carries TRBV5-1 and TRBJ1-1; TCRdb reports TRBD1, a call that lacks DNA to check it against. Per the germline V gene, CDR1 is SGHRS and CDR2 is YFSETQ. This CDR3 has 15 amino acids. CDR3 loop: CASSVVGARNAEAFF.

CDR3 in amino acids: CSVEWSTKNIQYF. This chain links TRBV29-1 with TRBJ2-4. The germline gives CDR1 SQVTM, CDR2 ANQGSEA. CDR3 length equals 13 residues.

This chain links TRBV12-3 or TRBV12-4 with TRBJ2-2; the TCRdb D gene call, TRBD1, has no DNA to confirm it. The CDR3 runs to 17 residues. The CDR3 loop reads CASSLSGGATDTGELFF.

J is TRBJ2-7 and V is TRBV29-1; checking the TCRdb D call of TRBD1 is not possible without DNA. Per germline, CDR1 SQVTM and CDR2 ANQGSEA. The CDR3 runs 14 residues. The CDR3 sequence: CSVETGDSHYEQYF.

The chain employs TRBV19 and TRBJ2-7; no DNA is available, so the TRBD2 call from TCRdb remains unchecked. The CDR3 runs 16 residues. CDR1 and CDR2 (germline): LNHDA, SQIVND (reference sequence). The CDR3 is CASSTITSGGLYEQYF. The full variable domain, with the rest looked up from reference TRBV19 and TRBJ2-7, is DGGITQSPKYLFRKEGQNVTLSCEQNLNHDAMYWYRQDPGQGLRLIYYSQIVNDFQKGDIAEGYSVSREKKESFPLTVTSAQKNPTAFYLCASSTITSGGLYEQYFGPGTRLTVT.